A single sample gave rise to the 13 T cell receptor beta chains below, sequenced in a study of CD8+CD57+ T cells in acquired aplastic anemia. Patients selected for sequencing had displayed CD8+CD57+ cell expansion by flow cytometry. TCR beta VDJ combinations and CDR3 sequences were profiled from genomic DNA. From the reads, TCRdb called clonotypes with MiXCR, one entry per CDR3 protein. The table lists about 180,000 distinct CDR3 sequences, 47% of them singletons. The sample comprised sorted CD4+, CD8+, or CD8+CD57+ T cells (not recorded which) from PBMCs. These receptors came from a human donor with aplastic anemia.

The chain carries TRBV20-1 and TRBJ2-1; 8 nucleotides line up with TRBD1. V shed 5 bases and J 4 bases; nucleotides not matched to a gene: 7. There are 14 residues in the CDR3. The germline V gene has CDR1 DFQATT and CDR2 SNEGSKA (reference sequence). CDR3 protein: CSAGQGARYNEQFF. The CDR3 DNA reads TGCAGTGCTGGCCAGGGGGCGAGATACAATGAGCAGTTCTTC.

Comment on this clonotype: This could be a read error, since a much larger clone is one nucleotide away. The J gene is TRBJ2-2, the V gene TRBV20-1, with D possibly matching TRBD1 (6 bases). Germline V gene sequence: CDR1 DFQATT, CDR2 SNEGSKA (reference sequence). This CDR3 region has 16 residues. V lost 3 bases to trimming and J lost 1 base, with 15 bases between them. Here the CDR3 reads CSARVGASLNTGELFF. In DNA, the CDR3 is TGCAGTGCTAGGGTGGGGGCCTCTTTGAACACCGGGGAGCTGTTTTTT.

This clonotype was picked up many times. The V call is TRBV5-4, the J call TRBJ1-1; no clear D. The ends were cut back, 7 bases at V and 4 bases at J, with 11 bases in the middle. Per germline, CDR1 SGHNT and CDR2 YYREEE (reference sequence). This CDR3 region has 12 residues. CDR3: CASGTKSTEAFF. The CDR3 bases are TGTGCCAGCGGTACGAAGAGCACTGAAGCTTTCTTT.

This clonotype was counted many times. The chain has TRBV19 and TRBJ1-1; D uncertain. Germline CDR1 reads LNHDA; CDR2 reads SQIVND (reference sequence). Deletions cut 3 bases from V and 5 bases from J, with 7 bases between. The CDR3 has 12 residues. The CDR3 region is CASSMRITEAFF. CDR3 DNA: TGTGCCAGTAGTATGAGGATAACTGAAGCTTTCTTT.

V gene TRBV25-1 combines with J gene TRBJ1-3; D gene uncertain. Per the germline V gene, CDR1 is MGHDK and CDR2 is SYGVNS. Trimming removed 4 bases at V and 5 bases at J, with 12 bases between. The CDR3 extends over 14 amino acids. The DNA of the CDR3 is TGTGCCAGCAGTGGTGACATAAATCGAAACACCATATATTTT. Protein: CASSGDINRNTIYF.

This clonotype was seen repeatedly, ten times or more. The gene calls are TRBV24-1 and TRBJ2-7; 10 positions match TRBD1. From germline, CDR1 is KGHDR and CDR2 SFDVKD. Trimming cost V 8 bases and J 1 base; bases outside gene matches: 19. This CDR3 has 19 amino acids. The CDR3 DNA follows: TGTGCCACCAACGACAGGGGGCCTTATCTCACCCGCCATTCCTACGAGCAGTACTTC. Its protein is CATNDRGPYLTRHSYEQYF.

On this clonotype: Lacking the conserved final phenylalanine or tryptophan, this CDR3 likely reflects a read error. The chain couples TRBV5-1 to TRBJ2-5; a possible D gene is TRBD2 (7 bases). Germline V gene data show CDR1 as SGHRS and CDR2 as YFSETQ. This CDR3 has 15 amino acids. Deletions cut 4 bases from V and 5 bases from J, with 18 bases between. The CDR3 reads CASSLSWGGQETQYY. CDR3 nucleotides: TGCGCCAGCAGCCTGTCTTGGGGGGGGCAGGAGACCCAGTACTAC.

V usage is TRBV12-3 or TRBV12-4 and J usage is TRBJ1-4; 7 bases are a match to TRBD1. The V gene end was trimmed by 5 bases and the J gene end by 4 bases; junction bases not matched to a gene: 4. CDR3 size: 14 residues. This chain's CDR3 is CASSSRQGNEKLFF. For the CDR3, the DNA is TGTGCCAGCAGTAGCCGACAGGGTAATGAAAAACTGTTTTTT.

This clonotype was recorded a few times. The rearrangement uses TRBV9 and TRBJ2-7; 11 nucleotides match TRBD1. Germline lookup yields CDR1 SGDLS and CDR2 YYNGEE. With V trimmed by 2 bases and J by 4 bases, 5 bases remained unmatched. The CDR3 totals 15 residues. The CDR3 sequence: CASSVGTGGSYEQYF. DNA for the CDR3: TGTGCCAGCAGCGTCGGGACAGGGGGATCGTACGAGCAGTACTTC.

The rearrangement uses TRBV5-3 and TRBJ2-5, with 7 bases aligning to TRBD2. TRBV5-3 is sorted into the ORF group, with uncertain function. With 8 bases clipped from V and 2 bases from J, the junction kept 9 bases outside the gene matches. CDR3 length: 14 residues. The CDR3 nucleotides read TGTGCCAGCAGCCAAGGACTAGGTCAAGAGACCCAGTACTTC. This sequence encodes CASSQGLGQETQYF.

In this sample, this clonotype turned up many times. The CDR3 sequence is CASSIRYGYTF. The DNA for the CDR3 is TGTGCCAGTAGTATCCGCTATGGCTACACCTTC. The chain combines TRBV19 with TRBJ1-2; no clear D gene. The germline V and J ends were trimmed by 3 bases and 4 bases, with 3 bases remaining between them. This CDR3 is built from 11 residues. The V gene's germline CDR1 is LNHDA and CDR2 SQIVND (reference sequence).

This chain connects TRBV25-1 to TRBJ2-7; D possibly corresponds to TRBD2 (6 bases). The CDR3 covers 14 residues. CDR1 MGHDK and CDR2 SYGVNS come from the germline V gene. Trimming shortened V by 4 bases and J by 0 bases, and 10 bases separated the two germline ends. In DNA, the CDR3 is TGTGCCAGCAGTGGGAGGGGTTACTCCTACGAGCAGTACTTC. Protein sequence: CASSGRGYSYEQYF.

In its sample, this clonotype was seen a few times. The CDR3 reads CASSPLGQGNEKLFF. CDR3 in DNA: TGCGCCAGCAGCCCATTGGGACAGGGTAATGAAAAACTGTTTTTT. The chain is built from TRBV4-1 and TRBJ1-4, with TRBD1 identical over 9 bases. Trimming cost V 4 bases and J 4 bases; bases outside gene matches: 4. Germline CDR1 MGHRA, CDR2 YSYEKL. This CDR3 spans 15 amino acids.